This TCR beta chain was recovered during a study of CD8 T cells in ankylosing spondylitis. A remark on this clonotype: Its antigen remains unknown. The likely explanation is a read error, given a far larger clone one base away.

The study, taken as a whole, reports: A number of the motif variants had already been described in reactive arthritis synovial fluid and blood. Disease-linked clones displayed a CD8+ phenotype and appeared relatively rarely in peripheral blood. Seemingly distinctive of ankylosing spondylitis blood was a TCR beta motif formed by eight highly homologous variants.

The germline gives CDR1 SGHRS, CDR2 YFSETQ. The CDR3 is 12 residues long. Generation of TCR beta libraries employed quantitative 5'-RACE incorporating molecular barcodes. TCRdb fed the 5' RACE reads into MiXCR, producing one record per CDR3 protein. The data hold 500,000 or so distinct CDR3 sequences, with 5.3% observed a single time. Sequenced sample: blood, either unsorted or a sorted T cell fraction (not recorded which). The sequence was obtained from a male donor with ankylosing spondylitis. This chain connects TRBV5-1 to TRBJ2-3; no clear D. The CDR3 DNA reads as TGCGTCAGCAGCTTGGAAGTAGATACGCAGTATTTT. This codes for CVSSLEVDTQYF.